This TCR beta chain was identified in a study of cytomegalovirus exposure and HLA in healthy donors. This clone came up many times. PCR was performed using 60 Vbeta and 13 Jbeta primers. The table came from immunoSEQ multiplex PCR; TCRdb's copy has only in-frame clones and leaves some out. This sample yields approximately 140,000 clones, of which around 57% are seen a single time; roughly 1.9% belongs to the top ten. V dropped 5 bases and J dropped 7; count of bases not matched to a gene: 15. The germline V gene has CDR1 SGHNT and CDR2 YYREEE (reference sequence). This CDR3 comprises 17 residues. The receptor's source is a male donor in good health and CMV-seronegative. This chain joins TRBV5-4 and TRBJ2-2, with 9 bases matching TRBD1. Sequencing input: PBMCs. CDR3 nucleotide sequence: TGTGCCAGCAGTCGCTCCGGGACAGGGTCGACACTCGGGGAGCTGTTTTTT. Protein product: CASSRSGTGSTLGELFF. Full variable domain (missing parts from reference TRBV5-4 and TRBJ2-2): ETGVTQSPTHLIKTRGQQVTLRCSSQSGHNTVSWYQQALGQGPQFIFQYYREEENGRGNFPPRFSGLQFPNYSSELNVNALELDDSALYLCASSRSGTGSTLGELFFGEGSRLTVL.